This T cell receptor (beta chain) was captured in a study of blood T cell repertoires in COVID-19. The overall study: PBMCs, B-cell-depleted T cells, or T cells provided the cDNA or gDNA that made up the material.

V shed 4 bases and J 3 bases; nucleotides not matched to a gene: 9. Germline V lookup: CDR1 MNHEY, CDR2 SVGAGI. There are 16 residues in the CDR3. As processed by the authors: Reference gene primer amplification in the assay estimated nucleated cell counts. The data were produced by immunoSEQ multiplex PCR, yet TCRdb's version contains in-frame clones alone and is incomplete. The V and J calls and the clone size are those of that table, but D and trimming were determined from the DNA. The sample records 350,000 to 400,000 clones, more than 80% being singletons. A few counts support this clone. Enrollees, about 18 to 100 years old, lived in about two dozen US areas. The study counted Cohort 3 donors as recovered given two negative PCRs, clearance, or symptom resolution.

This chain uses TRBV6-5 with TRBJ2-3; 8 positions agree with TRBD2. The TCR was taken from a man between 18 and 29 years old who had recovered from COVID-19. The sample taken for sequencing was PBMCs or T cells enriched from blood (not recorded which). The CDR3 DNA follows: TGTGCCAGCAGTTTCGTAGCGGGGACGGCGACAGATACGCAGTATTTT. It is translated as CASSFVAGTATDTQYF.